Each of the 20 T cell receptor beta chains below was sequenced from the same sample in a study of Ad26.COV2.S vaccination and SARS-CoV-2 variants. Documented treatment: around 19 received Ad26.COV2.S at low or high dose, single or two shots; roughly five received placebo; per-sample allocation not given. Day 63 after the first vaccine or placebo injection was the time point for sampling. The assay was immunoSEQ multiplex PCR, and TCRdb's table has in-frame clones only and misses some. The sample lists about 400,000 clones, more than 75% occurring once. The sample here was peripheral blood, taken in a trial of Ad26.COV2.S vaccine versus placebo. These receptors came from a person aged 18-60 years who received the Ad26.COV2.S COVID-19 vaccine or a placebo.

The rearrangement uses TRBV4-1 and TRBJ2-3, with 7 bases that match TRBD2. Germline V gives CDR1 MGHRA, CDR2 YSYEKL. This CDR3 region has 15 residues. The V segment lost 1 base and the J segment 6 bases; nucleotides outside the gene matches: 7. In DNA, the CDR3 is TGCGCCAGCAGCCAAGCCGGACTAGGTGGCGATACGCAGTATTTT. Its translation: CASSQAGLGGDTQYF.

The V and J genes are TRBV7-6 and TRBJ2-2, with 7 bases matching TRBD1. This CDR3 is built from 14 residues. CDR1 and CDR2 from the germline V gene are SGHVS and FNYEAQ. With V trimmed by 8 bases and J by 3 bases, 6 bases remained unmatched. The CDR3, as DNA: TGTGCCAGCGGCAGGGACAGATACACCGGGGAGCTGTTTTTT. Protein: CASGRDRYTGELFF. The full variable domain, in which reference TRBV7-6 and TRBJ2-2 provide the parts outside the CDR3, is GAGVSQSPRYKVTKRGQDVALRCDPISGHVSLYWYRQALGQGPEFLTYFNYEAQQDKSGLPNDRFSAERPEGSISTLTIQRTEQRDSAMYRCASGRDRYTGELFFGEGSRLTVL.

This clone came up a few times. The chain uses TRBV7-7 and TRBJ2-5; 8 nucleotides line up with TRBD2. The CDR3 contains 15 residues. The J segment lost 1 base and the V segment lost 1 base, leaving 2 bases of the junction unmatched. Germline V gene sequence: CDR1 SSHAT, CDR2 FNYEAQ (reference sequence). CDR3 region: CASSLVTSGQETQYF. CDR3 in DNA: TGTGCCAGCAGCTTAGTAACTAGCGGCCAAGAGACCCAGTACTTC. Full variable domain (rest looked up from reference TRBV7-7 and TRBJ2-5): GAGVSQSPRYKVTKRGQDVTLRCDPISSHATLYWYQQALGQGPEFLTYFNYEAQPDKSGLPSDRFSAERPEGSISTLTIQRTEQRDSAMYRCASSLVTSGQETQYFGPGTRLLVL.

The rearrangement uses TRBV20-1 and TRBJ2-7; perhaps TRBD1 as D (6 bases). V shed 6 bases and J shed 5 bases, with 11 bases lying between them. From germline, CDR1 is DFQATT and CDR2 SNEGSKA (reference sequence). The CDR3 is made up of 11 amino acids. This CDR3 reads CSAPRGHEQYF. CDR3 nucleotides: TGCAGTGCGCCCAGGGGACACGAGCAGTACTTC.

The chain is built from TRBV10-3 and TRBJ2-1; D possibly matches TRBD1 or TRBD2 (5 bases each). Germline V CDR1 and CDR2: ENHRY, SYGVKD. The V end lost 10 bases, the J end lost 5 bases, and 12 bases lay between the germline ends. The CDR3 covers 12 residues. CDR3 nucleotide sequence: TGTGCCAACCACGGGACCGACAATGAGCAGTTCTTC. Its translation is CANHGTDNEQFF.

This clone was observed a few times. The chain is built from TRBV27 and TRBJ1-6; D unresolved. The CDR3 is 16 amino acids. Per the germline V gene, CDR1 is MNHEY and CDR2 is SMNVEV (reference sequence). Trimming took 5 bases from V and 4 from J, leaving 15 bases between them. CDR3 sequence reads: CASSPSRVGYNSPLHF. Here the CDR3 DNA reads TGTGCCAGCAGTCCCTCACGGGTCGGGTATAATTCACCCCTCCACTTT.

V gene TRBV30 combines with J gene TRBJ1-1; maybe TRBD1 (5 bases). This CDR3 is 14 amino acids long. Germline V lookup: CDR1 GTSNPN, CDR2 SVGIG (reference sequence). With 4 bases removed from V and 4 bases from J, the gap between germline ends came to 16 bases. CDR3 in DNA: TGTGCCTGGACGGTCGGCGGAGGGGTCACTGAAGCTTTCTTT. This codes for CAWTVGGGVTEAFF.

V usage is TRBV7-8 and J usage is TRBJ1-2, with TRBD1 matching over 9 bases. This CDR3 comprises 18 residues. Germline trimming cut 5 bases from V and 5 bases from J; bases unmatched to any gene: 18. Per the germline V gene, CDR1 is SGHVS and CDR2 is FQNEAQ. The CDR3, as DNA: TGTGCCAGCAGCCCCTCCGGGACAGGGACTCCCGCCCTATATGGCTACACCTTC. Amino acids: CASSPSGTGTPALYGYTF.

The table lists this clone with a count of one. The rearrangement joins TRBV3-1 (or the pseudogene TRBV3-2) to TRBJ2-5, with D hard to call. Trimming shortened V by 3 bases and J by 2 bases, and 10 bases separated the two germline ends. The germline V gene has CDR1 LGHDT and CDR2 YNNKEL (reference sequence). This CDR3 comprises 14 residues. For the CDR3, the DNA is TGTGCCAGCAGCCAGTGGCTCTTTCAAGAGACCCAGTACTTC. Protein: CASSQWLFQETQYF.

The DNA of the CDR3 is TGTGCCACCAGCAGAGAAATCGGGGAGCCCCAGCATTTT. Translating gives CATSREIGEPQHF. The J gene is TRBJ1-5, the V gene TRBV15; no definite D call. Trimming stripped 0 bases from V and 8 bases from J, with 8 bases between. CDR3 size: 13 residues. CDR1 and CDR2 from the germline V gene are LNHNV and YYDKDF (reference sequence).

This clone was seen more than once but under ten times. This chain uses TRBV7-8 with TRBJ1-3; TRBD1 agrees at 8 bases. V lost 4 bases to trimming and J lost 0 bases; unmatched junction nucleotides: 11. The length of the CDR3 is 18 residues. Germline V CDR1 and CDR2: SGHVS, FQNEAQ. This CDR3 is CASSSSPGQEASGNTIYF. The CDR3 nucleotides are TGTGCCAGCAGCTCATCACCGGGACAGGAAGCCTCTGGAAACACCATATATTTT.

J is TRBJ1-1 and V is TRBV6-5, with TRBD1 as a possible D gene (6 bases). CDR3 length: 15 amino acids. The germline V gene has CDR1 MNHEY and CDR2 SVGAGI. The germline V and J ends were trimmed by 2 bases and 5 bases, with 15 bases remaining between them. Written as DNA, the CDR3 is TGTGCCAGCAGTTACGAGGCGCACAGGGCGACTGAAGCTTTCTTT. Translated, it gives CASSYEAHRATEAFF.

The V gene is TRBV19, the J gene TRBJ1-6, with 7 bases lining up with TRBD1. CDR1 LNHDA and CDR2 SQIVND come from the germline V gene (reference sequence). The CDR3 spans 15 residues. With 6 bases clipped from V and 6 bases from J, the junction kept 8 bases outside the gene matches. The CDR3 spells CASRITGALNSPLHF. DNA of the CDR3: TGTGCCAGTAGGATAACAGGGGCCCTTAATTCACCCCTCCACTTT.

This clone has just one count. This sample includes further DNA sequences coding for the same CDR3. The CDR3, as DNA: TGCGCCAGCAGCTTGGCGACAGGACCCTACGAGCAGTACTTC. It translates to CASSLATGPYEQYF. This chain uses TRBV5-1 with TRBJ2-7; D is perhaps TRBD1 (6 bases). Germline V lookup: CDR1 SGHRS, CDR2 YFSETQ. The CDR3 sequence is 14 residues long. Between the trimmed V and J ends, which lost 0 bases and 2 bases, there was a span of 9 bases. Drawing the rest from reference TRBV5-1 and TRBJ2-7, the complete variable domain is KAGVTQTPRYLIKTRGQQVTLSCSPISGHRSVSWYQQTPGQGLQFLFEYFSETQRNKGNFPGRFSGRQFSNSRSEMNVSTLELGDSALYLCASSLATGPYEQYFGPGTRLTVT.

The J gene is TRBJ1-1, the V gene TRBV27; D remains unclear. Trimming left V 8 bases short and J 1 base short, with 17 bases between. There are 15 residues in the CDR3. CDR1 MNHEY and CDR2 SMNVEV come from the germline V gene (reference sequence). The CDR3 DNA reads TGTGCCAGCTCCACCTGGCCAAACACGAACACTGAAGCTTTCTTT. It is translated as CASSTWPNTNTEAFF.

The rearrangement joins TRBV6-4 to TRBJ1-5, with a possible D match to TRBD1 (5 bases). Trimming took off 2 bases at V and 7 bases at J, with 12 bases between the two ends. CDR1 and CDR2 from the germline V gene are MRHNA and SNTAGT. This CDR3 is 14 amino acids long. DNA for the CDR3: TGTGCCAGCAGTGACGAGGGAGCAGGGCAGCCCCAGCATTTT. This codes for CASSDEGAGQPQHF.

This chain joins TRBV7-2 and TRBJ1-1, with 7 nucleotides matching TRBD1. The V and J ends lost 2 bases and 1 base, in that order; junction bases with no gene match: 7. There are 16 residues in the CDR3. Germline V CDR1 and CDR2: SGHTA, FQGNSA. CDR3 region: CASSLRGQGTNTEAFF. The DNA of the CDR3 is TGTGCCAGCAGCTTAAGGGGGCAGGGTACGAACACTGAAGCTTTCTTT.

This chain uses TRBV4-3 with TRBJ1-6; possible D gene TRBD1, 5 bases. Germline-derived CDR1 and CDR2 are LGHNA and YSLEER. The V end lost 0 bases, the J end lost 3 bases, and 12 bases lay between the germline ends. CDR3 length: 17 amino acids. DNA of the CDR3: TGCGCCAGCAGCCAAGATCGTGGGGGAATCTATAATTCACCCCTCCACTTT. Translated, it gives CASSQDRGGIYNSPLHF.

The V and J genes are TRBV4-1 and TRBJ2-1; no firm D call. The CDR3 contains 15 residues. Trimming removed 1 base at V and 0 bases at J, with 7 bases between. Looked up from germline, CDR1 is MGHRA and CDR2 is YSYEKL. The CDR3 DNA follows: TGCGCCAGCAGCCAAGTTTCAGGCTCCTACAATGAGCAGTTCTTC. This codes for CASSQVSGSYNEQFF.

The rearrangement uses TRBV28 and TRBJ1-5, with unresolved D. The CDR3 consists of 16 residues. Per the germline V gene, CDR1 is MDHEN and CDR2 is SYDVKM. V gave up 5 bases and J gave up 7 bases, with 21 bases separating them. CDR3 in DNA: TGTGCCAGCAGTGTTATGTCCCCCTTTGGCGAGCAGCCCCAGCATTTT. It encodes CASSVMSPFGEQPQHF.